This T cell receptor (beta chain) was sequenced during a study of shared clonotypes between healthy human individuals. Study outcomes and limitations: Memory subsets generally showed lower estimated richness than naive subsets.

Details on this clone: Its antigen is not known.

Assay: immunoSEQ multiplex PCR; the TCRdb copy retains only in-frame clones and omits some. The table lists 1.6 million or so clones, roughly 98.5% of them singletons, with approximately 0.38% in the top ten. The CDR3 is 14 amino acids. The germline V gene has CDR1 PRHDT and CDR2 FYEKMQ (reference sequence). The J segment lost 7 bases and the V segment lost 5 bases, leaving 6 bases of the junction unmatched. The material sequenced was naive CD4+ T cells sorted from blood. Subset denoted: CD45RA+ positively selected. The sequence was obtained from a young man in good health. The chain is built from TRBV13 and TRBJ2-7; 12 positions match TRBD1. The CDR3 region has the DNA TGTGCCAGCAGCAAGGGACAGGGGGCAGGAGAGCAGTACTTC. Its translation is CASSKGQGAGEQYF.